Listed here is a single T cell receptor beta chain. This record comes from a study of shared clonotypes between healthy human individuals. It was across several immunoSEQ plates that each subset's genomic DNA was evenly split. The sequencing of unsorted PBMC DNA took place on ten immunoSEQ deep assay plates. Here immunoSEQ multiplex PCR was the method, and the copy in TCRdb shows in-frame clones only, minus some. The sample lists about 450,000 clones, 70% to 85% occurring once. V shed 5 bases and J 10 bases; nucleotides not matched to a gene: 17. Germline assignment: CDR1 MDHEN and CDR2 SYDVKM. This CDR3 region has 16 residues.

The sample consisted of PBMCs. The rearrangement links TRBV28 to TRBJ2-1; 7 nucleotides match TRBD2. The receptor comes from a middle-aged woman in good health. Some clones in this sample may be carry-over from other donors' samples. DNA for the CDR3: TGTGCCAGCAGTACTCCCGGGACTGGGAGGGCAGGGGAGCAGTTCTTC. Its protein product is CASSTPGTGRAGEQFF. The full variable domain, completed using reference TRBV28 and TRBJ2-1, is DVKVTQSSRYLVKRTGEKVFLECVQDMDHENMFWYRQDPGLGLRLIYFSYDVKMKEKGDIPEGYSVSREKKERFSLILESASTNQTSMYLCASSTPGTGRAGEQFFGPGTRLTVL.